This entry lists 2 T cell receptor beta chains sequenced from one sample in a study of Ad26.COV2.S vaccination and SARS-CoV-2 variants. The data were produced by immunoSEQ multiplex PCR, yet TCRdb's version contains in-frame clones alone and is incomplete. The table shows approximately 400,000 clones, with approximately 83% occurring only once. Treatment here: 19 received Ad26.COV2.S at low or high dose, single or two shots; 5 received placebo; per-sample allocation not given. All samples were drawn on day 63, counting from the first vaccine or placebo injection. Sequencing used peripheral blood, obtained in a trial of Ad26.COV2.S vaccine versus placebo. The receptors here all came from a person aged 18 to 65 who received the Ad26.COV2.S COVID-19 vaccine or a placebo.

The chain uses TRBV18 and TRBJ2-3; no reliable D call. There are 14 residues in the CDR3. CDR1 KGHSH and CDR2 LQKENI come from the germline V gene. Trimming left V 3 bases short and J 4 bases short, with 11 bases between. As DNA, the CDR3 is TGTGCCAGCTCACCTAGACTTGACGCAGATACGCAGTATTTT. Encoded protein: CASSPRLDADTQYF.

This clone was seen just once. CDR3 sequence (DNA): TGTGCCAGCAGCGTAGGATCTGACAGGGTGGGCTATGAGCAGTTCTTC. Protein sequence: CASSVGSDRVGYEQFF. The chain is built from TRBV7-9 and TRBJ2-1, with 7 bases lining up with TRBD1. The V gene end was trimmed by 5 bases and the J gene end by 8 bases; junction bases not matched to a gene: 15. This CDR3 is built from 16 residues. CDR1 and CDR2 (germline): SEHNR, FQNEAQ (reference sequence).